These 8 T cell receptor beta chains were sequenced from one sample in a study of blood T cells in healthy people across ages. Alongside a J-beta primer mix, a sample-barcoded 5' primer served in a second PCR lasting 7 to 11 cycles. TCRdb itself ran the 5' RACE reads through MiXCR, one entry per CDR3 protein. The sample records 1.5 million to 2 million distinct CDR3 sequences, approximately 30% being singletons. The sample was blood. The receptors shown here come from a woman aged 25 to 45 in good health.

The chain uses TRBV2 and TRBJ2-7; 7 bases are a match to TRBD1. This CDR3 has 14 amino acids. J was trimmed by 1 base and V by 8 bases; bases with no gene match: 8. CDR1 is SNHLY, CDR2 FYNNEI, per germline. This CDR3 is CASAMGQTSYEQYF. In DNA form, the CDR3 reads TGTGCCAGCGCCATGGGACAGACATCCTACGAGCAGTACTTC.

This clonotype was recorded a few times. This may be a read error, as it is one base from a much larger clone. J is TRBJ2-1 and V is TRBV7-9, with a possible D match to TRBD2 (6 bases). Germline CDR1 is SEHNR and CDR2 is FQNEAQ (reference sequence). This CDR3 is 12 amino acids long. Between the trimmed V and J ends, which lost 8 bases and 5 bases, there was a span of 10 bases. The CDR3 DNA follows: TGTGCCAGCGTCGGAGGGGACAATGAGCAGTTCTTC. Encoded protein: CASVGGDNEQFF. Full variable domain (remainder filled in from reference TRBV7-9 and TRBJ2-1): DTGVSQNPRHKITKRGQNVTFRCDPISEHNRLYWYRQTLGQGPEFLTYFQNEAQLEKSRLLSDRFSAERPKGSFSTLEIQRTEQGDSAMYLCASVGGDNEQFFGPGTRLTVL.

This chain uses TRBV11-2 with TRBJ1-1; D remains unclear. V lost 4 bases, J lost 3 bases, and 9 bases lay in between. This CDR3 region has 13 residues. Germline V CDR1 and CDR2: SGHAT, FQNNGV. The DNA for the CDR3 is TGTGCCAGCAGCTCCGGGGTGGACACTGAAGCTTTCTTT. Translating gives CASSSGVDTEAFF.

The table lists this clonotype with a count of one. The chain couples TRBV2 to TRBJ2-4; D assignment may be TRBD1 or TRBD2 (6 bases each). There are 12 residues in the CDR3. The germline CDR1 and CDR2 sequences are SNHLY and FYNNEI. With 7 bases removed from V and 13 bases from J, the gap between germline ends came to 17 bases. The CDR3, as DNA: TGTGCCAGCAAGGAGGGGGAGATTGAGCAGTACTTC. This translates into CASKEGEIEQYF.

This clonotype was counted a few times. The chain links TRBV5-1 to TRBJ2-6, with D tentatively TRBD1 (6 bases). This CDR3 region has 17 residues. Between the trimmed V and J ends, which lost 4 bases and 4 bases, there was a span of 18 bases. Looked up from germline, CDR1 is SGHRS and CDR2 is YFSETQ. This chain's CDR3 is CASSKQGDRSGANVLTF. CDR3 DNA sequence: TGCGCCAGCAGCAAACAGGGAGATCGATCCGGGGCCAACGTCCTGACTTTC.

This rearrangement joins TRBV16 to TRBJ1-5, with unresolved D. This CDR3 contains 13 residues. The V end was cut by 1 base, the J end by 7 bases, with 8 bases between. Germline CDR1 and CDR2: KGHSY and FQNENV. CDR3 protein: CASSQLKDQPQHF. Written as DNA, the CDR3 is TGTGCCAGCAGCCAATTAAAAGACCAGCCCCAGCATTTT.

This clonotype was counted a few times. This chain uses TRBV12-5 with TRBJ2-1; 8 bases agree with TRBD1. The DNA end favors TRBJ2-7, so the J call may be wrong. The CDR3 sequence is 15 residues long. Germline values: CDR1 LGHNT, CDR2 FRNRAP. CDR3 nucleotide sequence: TGTGCTAGTGGTTCAGGACAGGGCTCCTACAATGAGCAGTACTTC. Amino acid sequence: CASGSGQGSYNEQYF.

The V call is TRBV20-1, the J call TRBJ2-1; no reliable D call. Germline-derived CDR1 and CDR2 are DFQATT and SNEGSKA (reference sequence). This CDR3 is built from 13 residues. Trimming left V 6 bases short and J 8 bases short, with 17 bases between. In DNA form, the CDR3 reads TGCAGTGCCCTCCGCCCCACTGGGGATGAGCAGTTCTTC. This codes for CSALRPTGDEQFF.